This entry lists 4 T cell receptor beta chains sequenced from one sample in a study of early T cells in non-severe SARS-CoV-2 infection. TCRdb re-analysed the 5' RACE reads in MiXCR, keeping a single row per CDR3 protein. This table holds about 83,000 distinct CDR3 sequences, about 9.4% found once. The sample in question was whole blood, obtained at baseline. Receptor source: an adult who was a healthcare worker with PCR-confirmed SARS-CoV-2 infection or an uninfected control (not recorded which).

The rearrangement joins TRBV27 to TRBJ2-5; D uncertain. The CDR3 spans 15 residues. Germline loops: CDR1 MNHEY, CDR2 SMNVEV (reference sequence). Trimming cost V 6 bases and J 2 bases, with 16 bases left between them. The CDR3 protein is CASSLSWVRQETQYF. The CDR3 DNA sequence: TGTGCCAGCAGCCTATCATGGGTTAGGCAAGAGACCCAGTACTTC.

This clonotype was picked up many times. The chain couples TRBV20-1 to TRBJ2-1; 8 bases are a match to TRBD2. CDR1 is DFQATT and CDR2 is SNEGSKA in the germline V gene (reference sequence). There are 14 residues in the CDR3. Germline trimming cut 6 bases from V and 7 bases from J; bases unmatched to any gene: 11. CDR3 loop: CSAEFAGGYNEQFF. The CDR3 nucleotides are TGCAGTGCGGAGTTCGCGGGAGGTTATAATGAGCAGTTCTTC.

This clonotype was counted ten times or more. The J gene is TRBJ1-1, the V gene TRBV6-1; perhaps TRBD1 as D (5 bases). V was pared by 9 bases and J by 3 bases, with 14 bases between. This CDR3 spans 13 amino acids. Germline CDR1 MNHNS, CDR2 SASEGT. This CDR3 reads CASSVQGYTEAFF. The CDR3 region has the DNA TGTGCCAGTTCCGTGCAGGGTTACACTGAAGCTTTCTTT.

This clonotype has just a few counts. The chain links TRBV14 to TRBJ2-7; D unclear. This CDR3 contains 15 residues. Trimming removed 1 base at V and 2 bases at J, with 12 bases between. Germline V gene data show CDR1 as SGHDN and CDR2 as FVKESK. CDR3 protein: CASSQGRSFTYEQYF. CDR3 bases: TGTGCCAGCAGCCAAGGCCGGTCCTTTACCTACGAGCAGTACTTC.